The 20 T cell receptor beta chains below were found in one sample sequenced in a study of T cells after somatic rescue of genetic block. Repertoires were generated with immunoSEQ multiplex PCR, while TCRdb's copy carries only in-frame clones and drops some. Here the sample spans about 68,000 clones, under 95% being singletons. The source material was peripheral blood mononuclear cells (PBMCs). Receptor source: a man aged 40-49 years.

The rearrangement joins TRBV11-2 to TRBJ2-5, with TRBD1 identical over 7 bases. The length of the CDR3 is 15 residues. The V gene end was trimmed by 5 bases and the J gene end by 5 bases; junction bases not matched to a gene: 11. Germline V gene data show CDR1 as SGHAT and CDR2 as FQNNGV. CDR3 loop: CASSDRGGPAETQYF. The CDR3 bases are TGTGCCAGCAGCGACAGAGGGGGCCCGGCGGAGACCCAGTACTTC.

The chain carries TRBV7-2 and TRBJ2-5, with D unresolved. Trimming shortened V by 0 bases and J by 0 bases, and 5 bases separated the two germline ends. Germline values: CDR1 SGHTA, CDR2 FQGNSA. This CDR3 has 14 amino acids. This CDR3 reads CASSLAGNQETQYF. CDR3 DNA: TGTGCCAGCAGCTTAGCGGGGAACCAAGAGACCCAGTACTTC.

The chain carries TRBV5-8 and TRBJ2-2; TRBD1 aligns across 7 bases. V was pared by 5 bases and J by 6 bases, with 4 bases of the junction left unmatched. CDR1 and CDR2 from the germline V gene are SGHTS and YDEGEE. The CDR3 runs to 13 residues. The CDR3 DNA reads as TGTGCCAGCAGATACAGGGGAGCCGGGGAGCTGTTTTTT. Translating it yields CASRYRGAGELFF. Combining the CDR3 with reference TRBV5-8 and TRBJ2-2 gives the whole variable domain EAGVTQSPTHLIKTRGQQATLRCSPISGHTSVYWYQQALGLGLQFLLWYDEGEERNRGNFPPRFSGRQFPNYSSELNVNALELEDSALYLCASRYRGAGELFFGEGSRLTVL.

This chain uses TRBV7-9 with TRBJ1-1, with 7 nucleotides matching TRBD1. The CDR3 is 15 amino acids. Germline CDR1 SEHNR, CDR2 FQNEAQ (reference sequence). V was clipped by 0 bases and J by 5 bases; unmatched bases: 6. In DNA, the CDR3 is TGTGCCAGCAGCTTAGCCCCAGGGGGACGGACTGAAGCTTTCTTT. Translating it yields CASSLAPGGRTEAFF.

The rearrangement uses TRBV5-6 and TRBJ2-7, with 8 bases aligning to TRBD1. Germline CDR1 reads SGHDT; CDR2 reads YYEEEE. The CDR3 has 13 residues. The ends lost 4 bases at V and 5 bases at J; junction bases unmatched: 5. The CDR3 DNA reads TGTGCCAGCAGCCAACAGGGGGACAACGAGCAGTACTTC. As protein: CASSQQGDNEQYF. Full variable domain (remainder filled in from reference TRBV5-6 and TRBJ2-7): DAGVTQSPTHLIKTRGQQVTLRCSPKSGHDTVSWYQQALGQGPQFIFQYYEEEERQRGNFPDRFSGHQFPNYSSELNVNALLLGDSALYLCASSQQGDNEQYFGPGTRLTVT.

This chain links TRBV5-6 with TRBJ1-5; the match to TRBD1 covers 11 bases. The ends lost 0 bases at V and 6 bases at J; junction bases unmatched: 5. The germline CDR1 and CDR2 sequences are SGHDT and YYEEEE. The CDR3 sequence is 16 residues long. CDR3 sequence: CASSLGTGGPGQPQHF. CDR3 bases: TGTGCCAGCAGCTTGGGGACAGGGGGCCCGGGTCAGCCCCAGCATTTT.

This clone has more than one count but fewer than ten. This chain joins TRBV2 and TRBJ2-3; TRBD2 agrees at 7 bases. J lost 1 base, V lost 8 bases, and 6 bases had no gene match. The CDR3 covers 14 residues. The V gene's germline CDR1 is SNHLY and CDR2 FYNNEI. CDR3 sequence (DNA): TGTGCCAGCTGGCGCGGGGGAGGCACAGATACGCAGTATTTT. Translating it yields CASWRGGGTDTQYF. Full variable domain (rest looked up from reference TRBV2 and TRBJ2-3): EPEVTQTPSHQVTQMGQEVILRCVPISNHLYFYWYRQILGQKVEFLVSFYNNEISEKSEIFDDQFSVERPDGSNFTLKIRSTKLEDSAMYFCASWRGGGTDTQYFGPGTRLTVL.

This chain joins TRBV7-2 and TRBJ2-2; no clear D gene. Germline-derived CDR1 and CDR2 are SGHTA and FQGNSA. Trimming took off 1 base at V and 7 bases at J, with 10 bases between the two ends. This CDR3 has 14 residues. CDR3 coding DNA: TGTGCCAGCAGCTTAGAGTTGAGCGTCGGGGAGCTGTTTTTT. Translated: CASSLELSVGELFF.

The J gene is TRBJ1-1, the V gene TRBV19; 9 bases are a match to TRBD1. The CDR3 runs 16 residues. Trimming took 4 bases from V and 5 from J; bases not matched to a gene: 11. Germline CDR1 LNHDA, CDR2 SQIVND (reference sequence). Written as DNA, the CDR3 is TGTGCCAGTAGTAGTAGGAGGGGACAGGGTCGGACTGAAGCTTTCTTT. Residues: CASSSRRGQGRTEAFF.

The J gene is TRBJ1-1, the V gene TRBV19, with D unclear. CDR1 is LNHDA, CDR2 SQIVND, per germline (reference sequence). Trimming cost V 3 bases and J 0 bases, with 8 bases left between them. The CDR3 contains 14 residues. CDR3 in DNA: TGTGCCAGTAGTATGGCACAGTTGAACACTGAAGCTTTCTTT. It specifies CASSMAQLNTEAFF.

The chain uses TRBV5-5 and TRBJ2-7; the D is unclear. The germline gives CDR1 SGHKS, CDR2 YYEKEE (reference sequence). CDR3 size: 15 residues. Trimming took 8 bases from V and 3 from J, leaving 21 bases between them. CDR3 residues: CASYNPAVGVYEQYF. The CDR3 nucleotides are TGTGCCAGTTATAATCCCGCGGTAGGAGTCTACGAGCAGTACTTC.

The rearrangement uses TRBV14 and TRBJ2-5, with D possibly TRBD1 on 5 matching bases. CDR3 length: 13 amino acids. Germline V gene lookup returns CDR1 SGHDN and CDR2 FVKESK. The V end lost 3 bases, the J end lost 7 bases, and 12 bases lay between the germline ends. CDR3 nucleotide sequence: TGTGCCAGCAGCCACCTGGACACAACGACCCAGTACTTC. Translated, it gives CASSHLDTTTQYF.

CDR3 sequence reads: CASSFDRASGNTIYF. CDR3 coding DNA: TGTGCCAGCAGTTTTGACAGGGCCTCTGGAAACACCATATATTTT. This chain links TRBV6-6 with TRBJ1-3; TRBD1 agrees at 7 bases. V was clipped by 4 bases and J by 0 bases; unmatched bases: 3. The CDR3 runs 15 residues. CDR1 MNHNY and CDR2 SVGAGI come from the germline V gene (reference sequence).

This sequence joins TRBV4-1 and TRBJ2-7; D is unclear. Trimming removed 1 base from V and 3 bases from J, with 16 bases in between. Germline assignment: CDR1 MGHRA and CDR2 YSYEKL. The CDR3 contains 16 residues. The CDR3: CASSQGSEFGVYEQYF. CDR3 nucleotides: TGCGCCAGCAGCCAAGGTTCAGAGTTTGGGGTCTACGAGCAGTACTTC.

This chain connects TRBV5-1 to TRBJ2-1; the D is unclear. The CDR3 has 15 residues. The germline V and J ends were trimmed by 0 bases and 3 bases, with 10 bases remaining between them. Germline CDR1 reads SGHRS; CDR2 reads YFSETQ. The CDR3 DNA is TGCGCCAGCAGCTTGGGGGATCCCGGCTACAATGAGCAGTTCTTC. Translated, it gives CASSLGDPGYNEQFF.

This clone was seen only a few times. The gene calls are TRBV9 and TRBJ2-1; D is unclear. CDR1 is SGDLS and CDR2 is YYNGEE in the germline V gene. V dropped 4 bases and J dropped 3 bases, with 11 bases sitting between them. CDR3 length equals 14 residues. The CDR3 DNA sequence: TGTGCCAGCAGCATGGCTAGTATCTACAATGAGCAGTTCTTC. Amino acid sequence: CASSMASIYNEQFF.

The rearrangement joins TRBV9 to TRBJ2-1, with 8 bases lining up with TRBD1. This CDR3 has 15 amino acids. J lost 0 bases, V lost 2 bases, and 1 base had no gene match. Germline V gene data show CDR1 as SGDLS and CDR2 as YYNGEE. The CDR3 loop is CASSVTGASYNEQFF. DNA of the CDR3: TGTGCCAGCAGCGTGACAGGGGCCTCCTACAATGAGCAGTTCTTC. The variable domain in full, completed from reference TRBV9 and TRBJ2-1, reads DSGVTQTPKHLITATGQRVTLRCSPRSGDLSVYWYQQSLDQGLQFLIQYYNGEERAKGNILERFSAQQFPDLHSELNLSSLELGDSALYFCASSVTGASYNEQFFGPGTRLTVL.

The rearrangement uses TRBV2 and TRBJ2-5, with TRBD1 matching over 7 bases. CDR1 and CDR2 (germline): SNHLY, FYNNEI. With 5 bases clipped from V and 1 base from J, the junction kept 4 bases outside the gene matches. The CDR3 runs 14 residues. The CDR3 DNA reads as TGTGCCAGCAGTTCGACAGGGACCCAAGAGACCCAGTACTTC. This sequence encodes CASSSTGTQETQYF.

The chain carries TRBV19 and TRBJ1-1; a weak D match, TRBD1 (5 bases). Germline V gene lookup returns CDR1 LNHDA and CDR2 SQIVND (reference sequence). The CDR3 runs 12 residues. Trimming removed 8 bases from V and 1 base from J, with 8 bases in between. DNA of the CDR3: TGTGCCAGTGGAACAGGGAACACTGAAGCTTTCTTT. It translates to CASGTGNTEAFF.

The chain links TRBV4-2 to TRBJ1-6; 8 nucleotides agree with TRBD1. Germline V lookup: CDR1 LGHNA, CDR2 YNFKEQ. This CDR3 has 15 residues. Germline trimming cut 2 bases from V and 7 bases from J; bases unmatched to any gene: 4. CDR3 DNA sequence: TGTGCCAGCAGCCAACAGACAGGGGTAAATTCACCCCTCCACTTT. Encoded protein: CASSQQTGVNSPLHF.